This T cell receptor (beta chain) was sequenced in a study of shared clonotypes between healthy human individuals. Study-wide context: The cohort had a couple of women and a few men, ages 18 to 49. Notes on the study in general: Blood was the only sampled material, and tissue repertoires likely differ.

Germline V gene lookup returns CDR1 MDHEN and CDR2 SYDVKM. V was pared by 2 bases and J by 8 bases, with 6 bases between. CDR3 length: 12 residues. This clone turned up a few times. Its specificity is unknown. Each cell subset's genomic DNA was divided evenly among several immunoSEQ plates. Methods used by the authors: Without quality scores, immunoSEQ junctional reads could not be filtered like full-length reads. Measured with immunoSEQ multiplex PCR; TCRdb has only the in-frame clones, and not every one. V, J and clone size derive from that table, while D and trimming were established from the DNA sequence. This table holds 450,000 to 650,000 clones, around 78% found once.

Specimen: PBMCs. The genes are TRBV28 and TRBJ1-4; no clear D. The clonotype originates from a woman aged 40 to 55 in good health. Some clones in this sample may be carry-over from other donors' samples. The CDR3 loop is CASSLQEEKLFF. CDR3 DNA sequence: TGTGCCAGCAGTTTACAGGAGGAAAAACTGTTTTTT. Full variable domain (missing parts from reference TRBV28 and TRBJ1-4): DVKVTQSSRYLVKRTGEKVFLECVQDMDHENMFWYRQDPGLGLRLIYFSYDVKMKEKGDIPEGYSVSREKKERFSLILESASTNQTSMYLCASSLQEEKLFFGSGTQLSVL.